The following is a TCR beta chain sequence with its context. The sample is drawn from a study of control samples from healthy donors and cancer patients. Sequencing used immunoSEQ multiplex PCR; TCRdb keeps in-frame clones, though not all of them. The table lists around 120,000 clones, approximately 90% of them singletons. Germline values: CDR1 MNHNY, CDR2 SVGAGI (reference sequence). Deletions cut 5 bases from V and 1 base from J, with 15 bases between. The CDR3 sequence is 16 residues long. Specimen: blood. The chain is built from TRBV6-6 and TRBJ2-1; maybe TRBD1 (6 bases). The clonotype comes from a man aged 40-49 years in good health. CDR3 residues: CASSPANRVSYNEQFF. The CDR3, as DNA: TGTGCCAGCAGTCCTGCCAACAGGGTTTCCTACAATGAGCAGTTCTTC.